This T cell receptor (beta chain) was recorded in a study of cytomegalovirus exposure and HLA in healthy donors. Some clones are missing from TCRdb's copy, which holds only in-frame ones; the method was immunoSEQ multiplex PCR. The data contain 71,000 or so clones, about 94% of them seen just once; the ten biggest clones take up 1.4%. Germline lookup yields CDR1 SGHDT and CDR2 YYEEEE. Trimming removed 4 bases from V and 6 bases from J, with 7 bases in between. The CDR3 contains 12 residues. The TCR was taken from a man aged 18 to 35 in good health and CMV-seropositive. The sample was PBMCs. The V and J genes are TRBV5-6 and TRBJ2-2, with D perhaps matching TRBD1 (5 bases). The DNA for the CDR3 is TGTGCCAGCAGCCTGACAGCCGGGGAGCTGTTTTTT. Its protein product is CASSLTAGELFF.